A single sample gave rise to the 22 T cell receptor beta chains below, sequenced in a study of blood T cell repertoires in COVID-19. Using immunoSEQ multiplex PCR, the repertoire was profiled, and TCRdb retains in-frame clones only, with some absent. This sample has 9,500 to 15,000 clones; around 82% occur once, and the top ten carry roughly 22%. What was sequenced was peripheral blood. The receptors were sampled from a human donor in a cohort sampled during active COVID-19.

In DNA form, the CDR3 reads TGCAGCGTTGCGACCCAGGCTATGAACACTGAAGCTTTCTTT. It codes for CSVATQAMNTEAFF. The chain uses TRBV29-1 and TRBJ1-1; D remains unclear. CDR1 is SQVTM and CDR2 is ANQGSEA in the germline V gene. Trimming removed 4 bases at V and 0 bases at J, with 12 bases between. The CDR3 has 14 residues.

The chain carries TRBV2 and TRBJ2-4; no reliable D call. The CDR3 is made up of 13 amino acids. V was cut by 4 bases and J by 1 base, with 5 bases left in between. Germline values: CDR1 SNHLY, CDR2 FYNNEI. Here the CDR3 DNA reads TGTGCCAGCAGTGCTTCGGCCAAAAACATTCAGTACTTC. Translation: CASSASAKNIQYF.

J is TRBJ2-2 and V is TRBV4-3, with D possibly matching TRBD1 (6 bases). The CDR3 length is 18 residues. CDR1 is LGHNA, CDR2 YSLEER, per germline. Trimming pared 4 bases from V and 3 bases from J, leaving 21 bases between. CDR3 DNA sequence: TGCGCCAGCAGCCGCCCCTTGGGCAGGGGAGTTGACACCGGGGAGCTGTTTTTT. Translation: CASSRPLGRGVDTGELFF.

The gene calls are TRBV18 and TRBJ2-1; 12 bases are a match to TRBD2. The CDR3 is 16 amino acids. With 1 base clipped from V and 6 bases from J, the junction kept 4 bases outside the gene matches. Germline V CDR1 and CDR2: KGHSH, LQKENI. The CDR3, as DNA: TGTGCCAGCTCACCACGCCTAGCGGGGGGGCTCAATGAGCAGTTCTTC. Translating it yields CASSPRLAGGLNEQFF.

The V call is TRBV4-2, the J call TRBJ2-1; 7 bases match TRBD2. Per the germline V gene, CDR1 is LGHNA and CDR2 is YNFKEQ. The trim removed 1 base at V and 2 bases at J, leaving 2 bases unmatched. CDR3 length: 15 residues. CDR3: CASSQGRGAYNEQFF. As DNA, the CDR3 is TGTGCCAGCAGCCAAGGCCGGGGGGCCTACAATGAGCAGTTCTTC.

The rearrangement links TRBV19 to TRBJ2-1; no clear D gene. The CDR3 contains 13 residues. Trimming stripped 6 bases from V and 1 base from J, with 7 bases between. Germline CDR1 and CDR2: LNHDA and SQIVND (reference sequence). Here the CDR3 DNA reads TGTGCCAGTAGCTACGGGTCCTACAATGAGCAGTTCTTC. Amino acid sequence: CASSYGSYNEQFF.

CDR3 sequence reads: CASSQDPGVPAFF. The CDR3 DNA follows: TGTGCCAGCAGCCAAGACCCCGGGGTACCAGCTTTCTTT. The chain is built from TRBV3-1 (or the pseudogene TRBV3-2) and TRBJ1-1, with D hard to call. The V end lost 0 bases, the J end lost 10 bases, and 12 bases lay between the germline ends. The CDR3 has 13 amino acids. Germline V lookup: CDR1 LGHDT, CDR2 YNNKEL (reference sequence).

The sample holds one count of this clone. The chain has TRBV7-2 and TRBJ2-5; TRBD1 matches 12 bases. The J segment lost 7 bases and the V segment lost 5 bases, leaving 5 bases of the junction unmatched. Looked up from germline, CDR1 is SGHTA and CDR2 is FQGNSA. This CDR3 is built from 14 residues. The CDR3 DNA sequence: TGTGCCAGCAGCCCGGGGACAGGGGGCTCGACCCAGTACTTC. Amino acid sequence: CASSPGTGGSTQYF.

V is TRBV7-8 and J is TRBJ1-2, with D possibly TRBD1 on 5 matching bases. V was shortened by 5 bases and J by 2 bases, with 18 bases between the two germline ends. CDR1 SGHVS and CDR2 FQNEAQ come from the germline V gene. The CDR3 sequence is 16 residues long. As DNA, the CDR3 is TGTGCCAGCAGCCCAATTGGGTGGGGGGAGAACTATGGCTACACCTTC. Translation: CASSPIGWGENYGYTF.

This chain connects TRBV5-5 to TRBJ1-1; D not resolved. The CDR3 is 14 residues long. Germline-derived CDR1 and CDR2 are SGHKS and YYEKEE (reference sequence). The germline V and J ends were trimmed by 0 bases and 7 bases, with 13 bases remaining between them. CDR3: CASSLVSIRYEAFF. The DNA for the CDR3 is TGTGCCAGCAGCTTGGTCTCAATCCGGTATGAAGCTTTCTTT.

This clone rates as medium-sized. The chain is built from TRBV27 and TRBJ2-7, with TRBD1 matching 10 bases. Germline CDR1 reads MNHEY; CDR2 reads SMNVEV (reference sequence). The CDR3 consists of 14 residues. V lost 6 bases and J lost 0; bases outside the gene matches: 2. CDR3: CASRRTGGSYEQYF. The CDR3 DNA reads TGTGCCAGCAGGAGGACAGGGGGCTCCTACGAGCAGTACTTC.

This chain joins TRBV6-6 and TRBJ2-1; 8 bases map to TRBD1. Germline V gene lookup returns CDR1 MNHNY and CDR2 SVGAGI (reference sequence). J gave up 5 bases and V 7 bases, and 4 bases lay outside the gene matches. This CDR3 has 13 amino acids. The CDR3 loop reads CASTTDRDNEQFF. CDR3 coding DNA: TGTGCCAGCACTACGGACAGGGACAATGAGCAGTTCTTC.

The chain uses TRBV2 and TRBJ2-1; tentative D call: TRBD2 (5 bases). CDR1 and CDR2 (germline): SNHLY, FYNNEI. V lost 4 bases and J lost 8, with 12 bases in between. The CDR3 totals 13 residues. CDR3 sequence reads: CASSVTGFDEQFF. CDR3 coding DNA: TGTGCCAGCAGTGTAACGGGGTTCGATGAGCAGTTCTTC.

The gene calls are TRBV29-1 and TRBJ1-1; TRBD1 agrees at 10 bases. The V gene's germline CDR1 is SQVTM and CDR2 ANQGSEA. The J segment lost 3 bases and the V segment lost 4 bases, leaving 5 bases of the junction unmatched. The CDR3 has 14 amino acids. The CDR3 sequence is CSVGQGALDTEAFF. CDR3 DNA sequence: TGCAGCGTTGGACAGGGGGCGTTGGACACTGAAGCTTTCTTT.

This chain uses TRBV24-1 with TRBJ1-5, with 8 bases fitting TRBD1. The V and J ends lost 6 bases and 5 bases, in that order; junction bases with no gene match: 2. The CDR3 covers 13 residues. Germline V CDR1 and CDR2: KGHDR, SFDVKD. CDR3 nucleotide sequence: TGTGCCACCAGTACAGGGGGGGATCAGCCCCAGCATTTT. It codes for CATSTGGDQPQHF.

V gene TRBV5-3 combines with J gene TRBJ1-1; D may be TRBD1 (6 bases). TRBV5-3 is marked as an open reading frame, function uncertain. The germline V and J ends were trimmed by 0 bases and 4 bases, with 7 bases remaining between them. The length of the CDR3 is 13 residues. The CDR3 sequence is CARSLVGGTEAFF. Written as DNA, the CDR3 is TGTGCCAGAAGCTTGGTAGGGGGCACTGAAGCTTTCTTT.

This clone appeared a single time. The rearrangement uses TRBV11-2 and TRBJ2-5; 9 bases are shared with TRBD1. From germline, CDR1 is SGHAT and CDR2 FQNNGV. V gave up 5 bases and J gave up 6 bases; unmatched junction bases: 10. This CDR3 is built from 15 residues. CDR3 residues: CASSPPGTGLKTQYF. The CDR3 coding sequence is TGTGCCAGCAGCCCCCCCGGGACAGGGTTAAAGACCCAGTACTTC.

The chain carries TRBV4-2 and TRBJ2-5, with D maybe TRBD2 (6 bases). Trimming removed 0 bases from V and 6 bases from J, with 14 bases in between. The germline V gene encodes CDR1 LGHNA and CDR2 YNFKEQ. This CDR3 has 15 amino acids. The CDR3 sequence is CASSQDASAGKTQYF. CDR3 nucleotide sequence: TGTGCCAGCAGCCAAGATGCGTCAGCGGGCAAGACCCAGTACTTC.

Here the CDR3 DNA reads TGTGCCAGCAGTTTTAGAGGGAAGCCCTACGAGCAGTACTTC. Translated, it gives CASSFRGKPYEQYF. This chain links TRBV27 with TRBJ2-7; weak D call: TRBD2 (5 bases). V was cut by 3 bases and J by 2 bases, with 11 bases left in between. This CDR3 region has 14 residues. Germline lookup yields CDR1 MNHEY and CDR2 SMNVEV (reference sequence).

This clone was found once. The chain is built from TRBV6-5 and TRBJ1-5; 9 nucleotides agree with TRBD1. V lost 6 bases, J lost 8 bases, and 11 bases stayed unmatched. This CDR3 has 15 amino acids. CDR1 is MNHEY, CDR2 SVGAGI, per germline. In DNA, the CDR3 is TGTGCCAGCAGCAAGGACAGGGGACAGGTAAAGCCCCAGCATTTT. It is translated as CASSKDRGQVKPQHF.

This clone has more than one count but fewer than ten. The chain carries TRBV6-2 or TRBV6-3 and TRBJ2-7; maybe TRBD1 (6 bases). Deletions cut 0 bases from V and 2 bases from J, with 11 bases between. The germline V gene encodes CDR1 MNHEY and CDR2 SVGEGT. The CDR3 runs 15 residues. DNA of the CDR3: TGTGCCAGCAGTTACTCACGGGACACAACCTACGAGCAGTACTTC. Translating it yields CASSYSRDTTYEQYF.

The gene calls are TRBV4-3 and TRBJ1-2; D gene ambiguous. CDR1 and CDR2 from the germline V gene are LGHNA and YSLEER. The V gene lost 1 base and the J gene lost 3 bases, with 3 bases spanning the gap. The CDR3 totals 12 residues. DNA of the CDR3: TGCGCCAGCAGCCAAGCGGACTATGGCTACACCTTC. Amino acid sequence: CASSQADYGYTF.